A single sample is the source of the 30 T cell receptor beta chains below, sequenced in a study of cytomegalovirus exposure and HLA in healthy donors. Clones were read by immunoSEQ multiplex PCR, and TCRdb kept only the in-frame ones, dropping some. The sample holds 200,000 to 300,000 clones, around 90% seen once. The specimen was PBMCs. These receptors were collected from a young woman in good health and CMV-seronegative.

This clone was counted between two and nine times. The rearrangement links TRBV2 to TRBJ1-1, with D unresolved. Germline lookup yields CDR1 SNHLY and CDR2 FYNNEI. Trimming pared 2 bases from V and 1 base from J, leaving 5 bases between. CDR3 length: 13 residues. CDR3 in amino acids: CASSELGNTEAFF. The CDR3 nucleotides read TGTGCCAGCAGTGAATTGGGGAACACTGAAGCTTTCTTT.

The chain couples TRBV5-1 to TRBJ2-2; TRBD2 matches at 9 bases. V lost 4 bases, J lost 0 bases, and 4 bases stayed unmatched. The CDR3 runs to 16 residues. CDR1 is SGHRS, CDR2 YFSETQ, per germline. The chain's CDR3 is CASSASGRTNTGELFF. CDR3 sequence (DNA): TGCGCCAGCAGCGCCAGCGGGAGGACGAACACCGGGGAGCTGTTTTTT.

In this sample, this clone turned up a few times. The chain recombines TRBV7-3 with TRBJ2-3; 7 bases agree with TRBD1. The CDR3 runs to 15 residues. The germline gives CDR1 SGHTA, CDR2 FQGTGA. The V and J ends lost 5 bases and 2 bases, in that order; junction bases with no gene match: 7. CDR3 amino acids: CASSHNRGPTDTQYF. CDR3 nucleotide sequence: TGTGCCAGCAGCCATAACAGGGGTCCCACAGATACGCAGTATTTT.

This clone was recorded a few times. This sequence joins TRBV5-1 and TRBJ2-7, with 7 bases lining up with TRBD2. Trimming at V came to 0 bases and at J to 2 bases, leaving 8 bases not matched to a gene. The CDR3 has 16 residues. Germline-derived CDR1 and CDR2 are SGHRS and YFSETQ. The CDR3 loop is CASSLAGGDYAYEQYF. The DNA for the CDR3 is TGCGCCAGCAGCTTGGCGGGCGGGGACTACGCCTACGAGCAGTACTTC.

This clone was counted a single time. An end of the junction differs from the germline gene, which may be a read error. The chain's CDR3 is CASNWGAGDPF. The DNA for the CDR3 is TGTGCCAGTAACTGGGGGGCAGGCGACCCCTTC. This chain joins TRBV19 and TRBJ2-7; tentatively, D is TRBD1 or TRBD2 (6 bases each). Germline values: CDR1 LNHDA, CDR2 SQIVND (reference sequence). This CDR3 is 11 amino acids long.

J is TRBJ2-5 and V is TRBV5-6; D uncertain. Germline V CDR1 and CDR2: SGHDT, YYEEEE. Trimming shortened V by 0 bases and J by 5 bases, and 5 bases separated the two germline ends. CDR3 length: 12 residues. CDR3 sequence: CASSLDRETQYF. The CDR3, as DNA: TGTGCCAGCAGCTTGGACCGGGAGACCCAGTACTTC.

J is TRBJ2-7 and V is TRBV5-4; 7 nucleotides agree with TRBD1. Trimming removed 0 bases from V and 0 bases from J; junction bases left unmatched: 3. The germline V gene encodes CDR1 SGHNT and CDR2 YYREEE (reference sequence). This CDR3 comprises 15 residues. CDR3: CASSLGTGFSYEQYF. DNA of the CDR3: TGTGCCAGCAGCTTGGGGACAGGATTCTCCTACGAGCAGTACTTC.

The chain links TRBV5-6 to TRBJ2-1; 7 positions agree with TRBD2. The V segment lost 4 bases and the J segment 7 bases; nucleotides outside the gene matches: 5. This CDR3 is built from 13 residues. Per the germline V gene, CDR1 is SGHDT and CDR2 is YYEEEE. The CDR3 loop is CASSLGRGNEQFF. CDR3 DNA sequence: TGTGCCAGCAGCCTTGGGCGGGGGAATGAGCAGTTCTTC.

The chain has TRBV18 and TRBJ2-3, with D tentatively TRBD2 (6 bases). The CDR3 consists of 16 residues. Germline V gives CDR1 KGHSH, CDR2 LQKENI. Trimming removed 3 bases from V and 0 bases from J, with 13 bases in between. The CDR3, as DNA: TGTGCCAGCTCACCTCGGGGGAGCTTGAGCACAGATACGCAGTATTTT. It codes for CASSPRGSLSTDTQYF.

This rearrangement joins TRBV9 to TRBJ2-1; the match to TRBD2 covers 7 bases. This CDR3 spans 15 amino acids. Trimming removed 2 bases from V and 8 bases from J; junction bases left unmatched: 10. CDR1 is SGDLS and CDR2 is YYNGEE in the germline V gene. CDR3 amino acids: CASSVSGVAGHEQFF. The CDR3 nucleotides are TGTGCCAGCAGCGTTTCTGGGGTAGCGGGCCATGAGCAGTTCTTC.

The chain couples TRBV11-2 to TRBJ2-7; D gene ambiguous. Between the trimmed V and J ends, which lost 5 bases and 3 bases, there was a span of 5 bases. CDR1 is SGHAT and CDR2 is FQNNGV in the germline V gene. The CDR3 extends over 11 amino acids. The CDR3 region has the DNA TGTGCCAGCAGCCGGGTCTACGAGCAGTACTTC. It codes for CASSRVYEQYF. Supplemented by reference TRBV11-2 and TRBJ2-7, the full variable domain reads EAGVAQSPRYKIIEKRQSVAFWCNPISGHATLYWYQQILGQGPKLLIQFQNNGVVDDSQLPKDRFSAERLKGVDSTLKIQPAKLEDSAVYLCASSRVYEQYFGPGTRLTVT.

The V gene is TRBV4-1, the J gene TRBJ1-4; D gene uncertain. Trimming pared 2 bases from V and 4 bases from J, leaving 11 bases between. The germline V gene encodes CDR1 MGHRA and CDR2 YSYEKL. The CDR3 totals 15 residues. DNA of the CDR3: TGCGCCAGCAGCCAATTAGGGTCAGATAATGAAAAACTGTTTTTT. Translated, it gives CASSQLGSDNEKLFF.

The chain uses TRBV4-3 and TRBJ2-7; 11 bases map to TRBD2. Germline CDR1 and CDR2: LGHNA and YSLEER. Trimming cost V 0 bases and J 4 bases; bases outside gene matches: 20. The CDR3 extends over 21 amino acids. CDR3: CASSQERTSGWLRVRSYEQYF. The CDR3 DNA is TGCGCCAGCAGCCAAGAAAGGACTAGCGGGTGGTTACGCGTGAGGTCGTACGAGCAGTACTTC.

V usage is TRBV5-1 and J usage is TRBJ2-7, with D perhaps matching TRBD1 or TRBD2 (5 bases each). The CDR3 extends over 15 amino acids. V was shortened by 1 base and J by 0 bases, with 11 bases between the two germline ends. Germline assignment: CDR1 SGHRS and CDR2 YFSETQ. CDR3 nucleotides: TGCGCCAGCAGCTTGTCAGGTGGGGGCTCCTACGAGCAGTACTTC. As protein: CASSLSGGGSYEQYF.

The V and J genes are TRBV7-2 and TRBJ2-7, with 11 bases matching TRBD2. The V gene end was trimmed by 5 bases and the J gene end by 6 bases; junction bases not matched to a gene: 6. This CDR3 has 14 amino acids. Germline CDR1 SGHTA, CDR2 FQGNSA. CDR3 in amino acids: CASSPLAGGGEQYF. The CDR3 DNA is TGTGCCAGCAGCCCCCTAGCGGGAGGAGGCGAGCAGTACTTC. Full variable domain (outside the CDR3, taken from reference TRBV7-2 and TRBJ2-7): GAGVSQSPSNKVTEKGKDVELRCDPISGHTALYWYRQSLGQGLEFLIYFQGNSAPDKSGLPSDRFSAERTGGSVSTLTIQRTQQEDSAVYLCASSPLAGGGEQYFGPGTRLTVT.

The sample holds one count of this clone. This chain links TRBV5-4 with TRBJ1-4; 8 bases align to TRBD1. This CDR3 spans 15 amino acids. J lost 6 bases, V lost 3 bases, and 7 bases had no gene match. The V gene's germline CDR1 is SGHNT and CDR2 YYREEE (reference sequence). The CDR3 DNA sequence: TGTGCCAGCAGCTCAACCGGGACAGGTGATGAAAAACTGTTTTTT. It is translated as CASSSTGTGDEKLFF.

This clone has just a few counts. The CDR3 loop is CASRETANYGYTF. DNA for the CDR3: TGTGCCAGCAGGGAGACAGCTAACTATGGCTACACCTTC. This rearrangement joins TRBV6-1 to TRBJ1-2, with a possible D match to TRBD1 (5 bases). This CDR3 has 13 amino acids. Per the germline V gene, CDR1 is MNHNS and CDR2 is SASEGT. V shed 6 bases and J shed 0 bases, with 8 bases lying between them.

J is TRBJ2-7 and V is TRBV30; 7 bases fit TRBD1. This CDR3 contains 14 residues. Trimming at V came to 3 bases and at J to 1 base, leaving 6 bases not matched to a gene. Germline assignment: CDR1 GTSNPN and CDR2 SVGIG (reference sequence). The CDR3 region is CAWRRDRGSYEQYF. The DNA of the CDR3 is TGTGCCTGGAGACGGGACAGAGGATCCTACGAGCAGTACTTC.

V is TRBV28 and J is TRBJ2-6, with no clear D. The CDR3 sequence is 13 residues long. Germline CDR1 MDHEN, CDR2 SYDVKM. V was pared by 3 bases and J by 3 bases, with 3 bases between. CDR3 bases: TGTGCCAGCAGTTTTAGTGGGGCCAACGTCCTGACTTTC. It yields the protein CASSFSGANVLTF.

This clone showed up just a few times. The CDR3 reads CASSQEDQASTDTQYF. The CDR3 DNA reads as TGTGCCAGCAGCCAAGAAGACCAGGCGAGCACAGATACGCAGTATTTT. This sequence joins TRBV4-2 and TRBJ2-3, with no clear D. V shed 0 bases and J shed 0 bases, with 10 bases lying between them. Germline-derived CDR1 and CDR2 are LGHNA and YNFKEQ. This CDR3 is 16 amino acids long.

The rearrangement joins TRBV5-1 to TRBJ2-7; 10 positions match TRBD2. The length of the CDR3 is 15 residues. Germline V gene sequence: CDR1 SGHRS, CDR2 YFSETQ. J gave up 4 bases and V 0 bases, and 4 bases lay outside the gene matches. Written as DNA, the CDR3 is TGCGCCAGCAGCTTGGAAAGCGGGAGGGAGTACGAGCAGTACTTC. This codes for CASSLESGREYEQYF.

V usage is TRBV6-1 and J usage is TRBJ2-2; D is undetermined. The germline CDR1 and CDR2 sequences are MNHNS and SASEGT. Trimming removed 8 bases at V and 6 bases at J, with 13 bases between. The CDR3 covers 13 residues. For the CDR3, the DNA is TGTGCCAGCTCCCTTTGGAGTGCCGGGGAGCTGTTTTTT. Encoded protein: CASSLWSAGELFF.

This chain connects TRBV28 to TRBJ2-7; TRBD1 aligns across 7 bases. V lost 8 bases, J lost 2 bases, and 6 bases stayed unmatched. The CDR3 has 13 residues. Germline V CDR1 and CDR2: MDHEN, SYDVKM. The CDR3 DNA sequence: TGTGCCAGCGTTGGGACAGCTCCCTACGAGCAGTACTTC. It yields the protein CASVGTAPYEQYF. Variable domain in full (rest from reference TRBV28 and TRBJ2-7): DVKVTQSSRYLVKRTGEKVFLECVQDMDHENMFWYRQDPGLGLRLIYFSYDVKMKEKGDIPEGYSVSREKKERFSLILESASTNQTSMYLCASVGTAPYEQYFGPGTRLTVT.

The chain joins TRBV4-1 to TRBJ1-2; maybe TRBD1 (6 bases). The CDR3 has 16 residues. CDR1 is MGHRA, CDR2 YSYEKL, per germline. V was pared by 4 bases and J by 4 bases, with 19 bases between. DNA for the CDR3: TGCGCCAGCAGCCTTACCCAGGGGCTTGCCTCCTATGGCTACACCTTC. Translation gives CASSLTQGLASYGYTF.

CDR3 nucleotides: TGTGCCAGCAGCTTAGGCGGCACGGCGGGTGAGCAGTTCTTC. Protein: CASSLGGTAGEQFF. V and J are TRBV7-2 and TRBJ2-1, with a weak D call TRBD2 (5 bases). Germline CDR1 reads SGHTA; CDR2 reads FQGNSA. V was clipped by 1 base and J by 9 bases, with 13 bases between them. The CDR3 is made up of 14 amino acids.

The rearrangement joins TRBV15 to TRBJ1-4; D remains ambiguous. This CDR3 region has 14 residues. Germline loops: CDR1 LNHNV, CDR2 YYDKDF (reference sequence). Trimming took off 1 base at V and 5 bases at J, with 8 bases between the two ends. The CDR3 DNA reads as TGTGCCACCAGCAGAGGTGACATGAATGAAAAACTGTTTTTT. Its protein product is CATSRGDMNEKLFF. Full variable domain (missing parts from reference TRBV15 and TRBJ1-4): DAMVIQNPRYQVTQFGKPVTLSCSQTLNHNVMYWYQQKSSQAPKLLFHYYDKDFNNEADTPDNFQSRRPNTSFCFLDIRSPGLGDTAMYLCATSRGDMNEKLFFGSGTQLSVL.

The rearrangement uses TRBV18 and TRBJ1-2; TRBD1 aligns across 8 bases. V gave up 6 bases and J gave up 2 bases; unmatched junction bases: 2. Per germline, CDR1 KGHSH and CDR2 LQKENI. CDR3 length: 13 residues. CDR3 sequence: CASSSGGNYGYTF. CDR3 nucleotides: TGTGCCAGCTCGTCAGGGGGCAACTATGGCTACACCTTC.

This sequence joins TRBV7-9 and TRBJ2-5; D gene unclear. The germline gives CDR1 SEHNR, CDR2 FQNEAQ (reference sequence). Trimming removed 8 bases at V and 3 bases at J, with 19 bases between. The CDR3 length is 15 residues. CDR3 DNA: TGTGCCAGCCCCCCAGGAGATGAGAAAAAAGAGACCCAGTACTTC. It is translated as CASPPGDEKKETQYF. Supplemented by reference TRBV7-9 and TRBJ2-5, the full variable domain reads DTGVSQNPRHKITKRGQNVTFRCDPISEHNRLYWYRQTLGQGPEFLTYFQNEAQLEKSRLLSDRFSAERPKGSFSTLEIQRTEQGDSAMYLCASPPGDEKKETQYFGPGTRLLVL.

This clone was counted between two and nine times. V is TRBV7-8 and J is TRBJ2-7, with 7 positions matching TRBD2. V shed 1 base, J shed 2 bases, and the junction held 5 bases outside the gene matches. The CDR3 sequence is 15 residues long. Germline lookup yields CDR1 SGHVS and CDR2 FQNEAQ. CDR3: CASSLGISGTYEQYF. The CDR3 nucleotides are TGTGCCAGCAGCTTAGGTATAAGCGGGACCTACGAGCAGTACTTC.

This rearrangement joins TRBV27 to TRBJ1-2; weak D call: TRBD1 (6 bases). This CDR3 has 15 residues. The germline V and J ends were trimmed by 4 bases and 6 bases, with 18 bases remaining between them. The germline V gene encodes CDR1 MNHEY and CDR2 SMNVEV (reference sequence). CDR3 residues: CASSSLETGGNGYTF. The CDR3 DNA is TGTGCCAGCAGTTCCCTAGAGACAGGTGGCAATGGCTACACCTTC.